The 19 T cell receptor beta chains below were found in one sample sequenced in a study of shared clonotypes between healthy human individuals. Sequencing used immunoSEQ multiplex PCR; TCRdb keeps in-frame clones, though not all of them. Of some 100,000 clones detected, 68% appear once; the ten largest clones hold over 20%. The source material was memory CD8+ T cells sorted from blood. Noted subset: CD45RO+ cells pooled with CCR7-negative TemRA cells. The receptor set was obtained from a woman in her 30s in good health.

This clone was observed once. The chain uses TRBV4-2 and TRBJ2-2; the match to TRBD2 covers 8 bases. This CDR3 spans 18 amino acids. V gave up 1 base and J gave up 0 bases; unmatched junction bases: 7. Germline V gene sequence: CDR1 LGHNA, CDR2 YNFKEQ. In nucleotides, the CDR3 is TGTGCCAGCAGCCAAGGACCCTTGGGACTAGCGAACACCGGGGAGCTGTTTTTT. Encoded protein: CASSQGPLGLANTGELFF.

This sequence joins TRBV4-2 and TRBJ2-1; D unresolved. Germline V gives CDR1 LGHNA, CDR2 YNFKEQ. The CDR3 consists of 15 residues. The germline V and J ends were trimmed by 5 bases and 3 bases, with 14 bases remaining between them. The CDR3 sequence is CASSFLGSLYNEQFF. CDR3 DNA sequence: TGTGCCAGCAGCTTCCTGGGTAGCCTCTACAATGAGCAGTTCTTC.

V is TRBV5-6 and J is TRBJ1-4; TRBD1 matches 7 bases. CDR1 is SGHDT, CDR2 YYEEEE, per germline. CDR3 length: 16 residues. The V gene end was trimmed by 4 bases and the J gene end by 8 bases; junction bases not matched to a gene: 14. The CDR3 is CASSPGTAGMGEKLFF. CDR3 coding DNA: TGTGCCAGCAGCCCCGGGACAGCGGGGATGGGAGAAAAACTGTTTTTT.

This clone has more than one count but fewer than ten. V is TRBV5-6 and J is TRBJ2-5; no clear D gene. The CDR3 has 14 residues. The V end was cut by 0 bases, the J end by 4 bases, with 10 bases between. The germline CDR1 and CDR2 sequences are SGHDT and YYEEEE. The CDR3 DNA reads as TGTGCCAGCAGCTTGGGTATTTGGGGAGAGACCCAGTACTTC. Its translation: CASSLGIWGETQYF.

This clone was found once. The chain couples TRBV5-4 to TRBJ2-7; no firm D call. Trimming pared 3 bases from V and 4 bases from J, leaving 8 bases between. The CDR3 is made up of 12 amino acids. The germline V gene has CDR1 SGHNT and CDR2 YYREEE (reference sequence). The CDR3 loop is CASSYGIYEQYF. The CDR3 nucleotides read TGTGCCAGCAGCTACGGTATATACGAGCAGTACTTC.

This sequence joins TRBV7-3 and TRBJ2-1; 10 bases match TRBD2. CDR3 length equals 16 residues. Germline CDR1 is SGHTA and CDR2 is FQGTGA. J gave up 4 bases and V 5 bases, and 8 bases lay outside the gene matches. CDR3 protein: CASSPLAGSVYNEQFF. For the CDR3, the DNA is TGTGCCAGCAGCCCACTAGCGGGAAGCGTTTACAATGAGCAGTTCTTC. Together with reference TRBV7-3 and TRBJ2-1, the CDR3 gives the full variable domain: GAGVSQTPSNKVTEKGKYVELRCDPISGHTALYWYRQSLGQGPEFLIYFQGTGAADDSGLPNDRFFAVRPEGSVSTLKIQRTERGDSAVYLCASSPLAGSVYNEQFFGPGTRLTVL.

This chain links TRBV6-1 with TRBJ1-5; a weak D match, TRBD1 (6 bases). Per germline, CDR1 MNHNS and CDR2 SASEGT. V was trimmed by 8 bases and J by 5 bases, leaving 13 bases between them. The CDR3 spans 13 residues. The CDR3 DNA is TGTGCCAGCGATAGGGGGGGACATCAGCCCCAGCATTTT. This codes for CASDRGGHQPQHF.

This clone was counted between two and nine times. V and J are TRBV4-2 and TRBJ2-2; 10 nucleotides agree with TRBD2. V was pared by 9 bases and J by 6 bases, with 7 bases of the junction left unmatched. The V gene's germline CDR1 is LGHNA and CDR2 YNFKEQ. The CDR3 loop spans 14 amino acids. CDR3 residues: CASGGTSDAGELFF. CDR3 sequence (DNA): TGTGCCAGTGGGGGGACTAGCGACGCCGGGGAGCTGTTTTTT.

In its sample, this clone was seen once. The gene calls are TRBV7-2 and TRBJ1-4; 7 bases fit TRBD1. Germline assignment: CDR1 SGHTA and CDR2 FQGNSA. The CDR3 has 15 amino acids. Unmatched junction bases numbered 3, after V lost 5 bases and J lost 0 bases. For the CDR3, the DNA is TGTGCCAGCAGCGGGGGGACAGCAACTAATGAAAAACTGTTTTTT. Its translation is CASSGGTATNEKLFF.

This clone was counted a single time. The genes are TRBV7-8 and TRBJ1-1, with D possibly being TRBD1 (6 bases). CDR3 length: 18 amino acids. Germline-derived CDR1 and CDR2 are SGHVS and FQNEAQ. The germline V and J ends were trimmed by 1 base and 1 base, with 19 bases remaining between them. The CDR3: CASSLGLGGSRANTEAFF. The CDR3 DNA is TGTGCCAGCAGCTTAGGTTTAGGGGGTAGTAGGGCGAACACTGAAGCTTTCTTT. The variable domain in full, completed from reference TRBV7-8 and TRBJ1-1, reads GAGVSQSPRYKVAKRGQDVALRCDPISGHVSLFWYQQALGQGPEFLTYFQNEAQLDKSGLPSDRFFAERPEGSVSTLKIQRTQQEDSAVYLCASSLGLGGSRANTEAFFGQGTRLTVV.

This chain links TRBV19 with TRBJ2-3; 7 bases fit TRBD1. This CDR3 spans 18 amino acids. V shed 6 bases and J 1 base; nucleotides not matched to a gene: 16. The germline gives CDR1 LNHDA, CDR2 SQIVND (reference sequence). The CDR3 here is CASSDRVSHRFGTDTQYF. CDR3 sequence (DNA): TGTGCCAGTAGCGACAGGGTATCCCACCGGTTCGGCACAGATACGCAGTATTTT.

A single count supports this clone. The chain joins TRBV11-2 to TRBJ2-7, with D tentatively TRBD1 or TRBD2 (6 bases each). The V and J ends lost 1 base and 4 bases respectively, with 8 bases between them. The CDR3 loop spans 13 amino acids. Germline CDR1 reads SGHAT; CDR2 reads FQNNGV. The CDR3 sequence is CASSLAGAYEQYF. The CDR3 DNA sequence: TGTGCCAGCAGCTTAGCGGGGGCTTACGAGCAGTACTTC.

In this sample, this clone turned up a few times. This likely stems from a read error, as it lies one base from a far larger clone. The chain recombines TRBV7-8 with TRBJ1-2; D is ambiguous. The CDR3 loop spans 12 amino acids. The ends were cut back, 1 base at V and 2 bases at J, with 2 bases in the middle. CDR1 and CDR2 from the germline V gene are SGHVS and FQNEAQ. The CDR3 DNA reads TGTGCCAGCAGCTTAGAAAACTATGGCTACACCTTC. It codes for CASSLENYGYTF. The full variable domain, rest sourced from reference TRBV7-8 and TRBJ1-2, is GAGVSQSPRYKVAKRGQDVALRCDPISGHVSLFWYQQALGQGPEFLTYFQNEAQLDKSGLPSDRFFAERPEGSVSTLKIQRTQQEDSAVYLCASSLENYGYTFGSGTRLTVV.

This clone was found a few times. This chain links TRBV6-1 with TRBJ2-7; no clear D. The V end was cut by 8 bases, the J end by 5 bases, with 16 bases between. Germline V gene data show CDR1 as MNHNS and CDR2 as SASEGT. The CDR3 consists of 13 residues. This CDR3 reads CASPSGGRHEQYF. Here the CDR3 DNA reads TGTGCCAGCCCCTCCGGTGGAAGGCACGAGCAGTACTTC.

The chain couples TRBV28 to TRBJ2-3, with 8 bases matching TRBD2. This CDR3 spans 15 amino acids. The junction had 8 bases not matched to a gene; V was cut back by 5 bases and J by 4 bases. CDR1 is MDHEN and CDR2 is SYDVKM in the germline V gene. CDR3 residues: CASSPTGGRPDTQYF. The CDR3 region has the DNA TGTGCCAGCAGTCCTACGGGAGGGCGCCCAGATACGCAGTATTTT.

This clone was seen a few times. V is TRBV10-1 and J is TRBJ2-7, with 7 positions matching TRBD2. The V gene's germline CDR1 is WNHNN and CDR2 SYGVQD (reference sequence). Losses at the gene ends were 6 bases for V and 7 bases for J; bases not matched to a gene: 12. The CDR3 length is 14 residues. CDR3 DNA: TGCGCCAGCAGCCCGGACTTCGAAGCGGGGGAGCAGTACTTC. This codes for CASSPDFEAGEQYF.

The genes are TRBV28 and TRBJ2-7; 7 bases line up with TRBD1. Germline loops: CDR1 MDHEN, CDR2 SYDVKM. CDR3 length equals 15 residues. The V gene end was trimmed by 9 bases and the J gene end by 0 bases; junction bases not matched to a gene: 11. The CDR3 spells CASNPQGHVSYEQYF. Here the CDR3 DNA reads TGTGCCAGTAACCCACAGGGGCACGTCTCCTACGAGCAGTACTTC.

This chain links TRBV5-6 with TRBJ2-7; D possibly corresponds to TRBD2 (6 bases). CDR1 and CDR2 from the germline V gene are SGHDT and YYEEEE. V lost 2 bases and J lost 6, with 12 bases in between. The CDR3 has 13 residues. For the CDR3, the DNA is TGTGCCAGCAGCTTCGGGGGTAACTCCGAGCAGTACTTC. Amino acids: CASSFGGNSEQYF. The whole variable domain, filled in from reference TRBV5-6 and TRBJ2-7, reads DAGVTQSPTHLIKTRGQQVTLRCSPKSGHDTVSWYQQALGQGPQFIFQYYEEEERQRGNFPDRFSGHQFPNYSSELNVNALLLGDSALYLCASSFGGNSEQYFGPGTRLTVT.

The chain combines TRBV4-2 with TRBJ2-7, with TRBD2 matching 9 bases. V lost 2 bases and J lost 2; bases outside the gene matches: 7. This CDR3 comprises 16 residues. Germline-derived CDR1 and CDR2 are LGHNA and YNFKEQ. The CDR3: CASSQHSGSMTYEQYF. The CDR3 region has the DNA TGTGCCAGCAGCCAACATAGCGGGAGTATGACCTACGAGCAGTACTTC.